The 9 T cell receptor beta chains given below trace back to one sample, sequenced in a study of identifying expanded T cells in peripheral blood. TCRdb's copy holds only in-frame clones and misses some; the assay was immunoSEQ multiplex PCR. Among 90,000 to 110,000 clones listed, approximately 90% were seen once. The sequenced material came from blood. The receptors come from a person aged 18 to 70 in good health.

J is TRBJ2-3 and V is TRBV7-3; no reliable D call. CDR1 is SGHTA and CDR2 is FQGTGA in the germline V gene. Deletions cut 4 bases from V and 4 bases from J, with 12 bases between. This CDR3 is built from 14 residues. The CDR3 coding sequence is TGTGCCAGCAGCTCCGGATTCGCAGCAGATACGCAGTATTTT. This codes for CASSSGFAADTQYF.

The chain employs TRBV4-1 and TRBJ2-3, with D perhaps matching TRBD1 (6 bases). Germline loops: CDR1 MGHRA, CDR2 YSYEKL. V shed 4 bases and J shed 12 bases, with 14 bases lying between them. CDR3 length: 12 amino acids. The CDR3 DNA is TGCGCCAGCAGCCGAGCACCGGGACAACAGTATTTT. This encodes CASSRAPGQQYF.

The chain couples TRBV5-4 to TRBJ2-7; TRBD1 aligns across 7 bases. CDR3 length: 15 residues. V lost 5 bases, J lost 7 bases, and 15 bases stayed unmatched. Germline V CDR1 and CDR2: SGHNT, YYREEE (reference sequence). CDR3 sequence reads: CASSRNRGAAWEQYF. The CDR3 region has the DNA TGTGCCAGCAGTAGGAACAGGGGAGCGGCCTGGGAGCAGTACTTC.

The genes are TRBV2 and TRBJ2-3; D is uncertain. The CDR3 consists of 13 residues. Germline values: CDR1 SNHLY, CDR2 FYNNEI. Trimming shortened V by 5 bases and J by 6 bases, and 12 bases separated the two germline ends. In DNA, the CDR3 is TGTGCCAGCAGTCTCCTGCTAGGGGATACGCAGTATTTT. Translated: CASSLLLGDTQYF.

This chain links TRBV5-6 with TRBJ1-1, with D maybe TRBD1 (6 bases). This CDR3 is built from 15 residues. The V and J ends lost 1 base and 5 bases respectively, with 15 bases between them. Germline lookup yields CDR1 SGHDT and CDR2 YYEEEE. The CDR3 reads CASSLRRWGHTEAFF. CDR3 DNA: TGTGCCAGCAGCTTGCGGCGCTGGGGGCATACTGAAGCTTTCTTT. The entire variable domain, with the rest obtained from reference TRBV5-6 and TRBJ1-1, is as follows: DAGVTQSPTHLIKTRGQQVTLRCSPKSGHDTVSWYQQALGQGPQFIFQYYEEEERQRGNFPDRFSGHQFPNYSSELNVNALLLGDSALYLCASSLRRWGHTEAFFGQGTRLTVV.

The chain links TRBV15 to TRBJ2-7, with a weak D call TRBD2 (6 bases). CDR1 and CDR2 from the germline V gene are LNHNV and YYDKDF (reference sequence). Trimming shortened V by 4 bases and J by 3 bases, and 7 bases separated the two germline ends. This CDR3 spans 12 amino acids. The CDR3 is CATSMDYYEQYF. DNA of the CDR3: TGTGCCACCAGCATGGACTACTACGAGCAGTACTTC. Supplemented by reference TRBV15 and TRBJ2-7, the full variable domain reads DAMVIQNPRYQVTQFGKPVTLSCSQTLNHNVMYWYQQKSSQAPKLLFHYYDKDFNNEADTPDNFQSRRPNTSFCFLDIRSPGLGDTAMYLCATSMDYYEQYFGPGTRLTVT.

The chain joins TRBV11-3 to TRBJ1-6, with D possibly being TRBD1 (5 bases). V was trimmed by 0 bases and J by 9 bases, leaving 6 bases between them. The germline V gene has CDR1 SGHNT and CDR2 YENEEA. The CDR3 loop spans 13 amino acids. The CDR3 loop reads CASSLDTGSPLHF. The CDR3, as DNA: TGTGCCAGCAGCTTAGACACAGGTTCACCCCTCCACTTT.

This clone was recorded only once. The V and J genes are TRBV5-1 and TRBJ1-2; D is perhaps TRBD1 (5 bases). This CDR3 contains 15 residues. CDR1 is SGHRS, CDR2 YFSETQ, per germline. The V gene lost 7 bases and the J gene lost 2 bases, with 18 bases spanning the gap. The CDR3 loop is CASRDLGAWNYGYTF. In nucleotides, the CDR3 is TGCGCCAGCCGAGACCTAGGGGCCTGGAACTATGGCTACACCTTC.

The V and J genes are TRBV6-6 and TRBJ2-7; possible D gene TRBD2, 6 bases. V shed 7 bases and J shed 3 bases, with 16 bases lying between them. The CDR3 runs to 14 residues. Germline values: CDR1 MNHNY, CDR2 SVGAGI (reference sequence). CDR3 coding DNA: TGTGCCAGCAATATAGGACTACCTGACTACGAGCAGTACTTC. It specifies CASNIGLPDYEQYF.